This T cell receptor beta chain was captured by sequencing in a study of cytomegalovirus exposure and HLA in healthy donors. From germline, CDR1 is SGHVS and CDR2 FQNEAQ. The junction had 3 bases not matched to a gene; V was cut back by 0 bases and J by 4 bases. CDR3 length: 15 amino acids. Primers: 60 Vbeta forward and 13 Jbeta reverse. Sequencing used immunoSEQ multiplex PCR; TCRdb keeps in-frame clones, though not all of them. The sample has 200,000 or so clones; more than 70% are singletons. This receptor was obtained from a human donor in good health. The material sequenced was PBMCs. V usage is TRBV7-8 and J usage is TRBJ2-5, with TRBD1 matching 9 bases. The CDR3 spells CASSLATGGLETQYF. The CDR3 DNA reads TGTGCCAGCAGCTTAGCCACAGGGGGCTTAGAGACCCAGTACTTC.